Below are 25 T cell receptor beta chains sequenced from a single sample in a study of blood T cell repertoires in COVID-19. Sequencing was performed with immunoSEQ multiplex PCR; in TCRdb, only in-frame clones are kept and a portion is missing. Of 150,000 to 200,000 clones detected, around nine tenths appear once; the ten largest clones hold about 0.8%. The specimen was PBMCs or T cells enriched from blood (not recorded which). These receptors came from a woman aged 18-30 years who had recovered from COVID-19.

This clone was seen just once. The V call is TRBV18, the J call TRBJ1-2; TRBD1 is a possible D gene (6 bases). The CDR3 spans 15 residues. Trimming shortened V by 0 bases and J by 2 bases, and 10 bases separated the two germline ends. The germline V gene has CDR1 KGHSH and CDR2 LQKENI. The CDR3 region is CASSPPRQANYGYTF. The CDR3 DNA reads TGTGCCAGCTCACCACCGAGACAGGCGAACTATGGCTACACCTTC.

The sample holds one count of this clone. The rearrangement joins TRBV30 to TRBJ2-2; perhaps TRBD1 as D (6 bases). The CDR3 runs 15 residues. V was cut by 0 bases and J by 6 bases, with 14 bases left in between. Germline V gene sequence: CDR1 GTSNPN, CDR2 SVGIG (reference sequence). The CDR3 spells CAWSVQGSGSGELFF. The CDR3 DNA is TGTGCCTGGAGTGTACAGGGTTCAGGGTCCGGGGAGCTGTTTTTT.

The genes are TRBV7-2 and TRBJ2-1, with D tentatively TRBD1 (6 bases). V was trimmed by 3 bases and J by 6 bases, leaving 15 bases between them. In germline, CDR1 is SGHTA, CDR2 FQGNSA. CDR3 size: 15 residues. CDR3 sequence reads: CASSFSGAQGNEQFF. In nucleotides, the CDR3 is TGTGCCAGCAGCTTCTCAGGGGCGCAAGGCAATGAGCAGTTCTTC.

The chain links TRBV28 to TRBJ1-4; 8 nucleotides line up with TRBD1. Per germline, CDR1 MDHEN and CDR2 SYDVKM. This CDR3 has 13 residues. Trimming removed 6 bases from V and 8 bases from J; junction bases left unmatched: 5. The CDR3 spells CASRNRGDEKLFF. The CDR3 region has the DNA TGTGCCAGCAGAAACAGGGGGGACGAAAAACTGTTTTTT.

Comments on this clone: Germline is not matched at one junction end, which may reflect a read error. The CDR3 protein is CATSEGRFPDTQYF. The CDR3 DNA is TGTGCCACGAGTGAGGGGCGTTTCCCAGATACGCAGTATTTT. The chain combines TRBV24-1 with TRBJ2-3, with D possibly called TRBD1 or TRBD2 (5 bases each). In germline, CDR1 is KGHDR, CDR2 SFDVKD. The CDR3 covers 14 residues.

The rearrangement joins TRBV6-4 to TRBJ2-7; TRBD1 might be the D (5 bases). The CDR3 consists of 18 residues. Germline V lookup: CDR1 MRHNA, CDR2 SNTAGT. Trimming pared 9 bases from V and 3 bases from J, leaving 30 bases between. CDR3 nucleotide sequence: TGTGCCAGAGGGGTAGACAGACGCAACTCCATGGGCGTCTACGAGCAGTACTTC. Its protein product is CARGVDRRNSMGVYEQYF.

This sequence joins TRBV6-1 and TRBJ2-3; 11 nucleotides line up with TRBD1. Germline V gene data show CDR1 as MNHNS and CDR2 as SASEGT. This CDR3 comprises 16 residues. After removal of 2 bases from V and 5 bases from J, the junction contained 6 bases not matched to a gene. DNA for the CDR3: TGTGCCAGCAGTGAACCGCCGGGACAGGGGGGAGATACGCAGTATTTT. Protein product: CASSEPPGQGGDTQYF.

The chain couples TRBV25-1 to TRBJ1-2, with D unresolved. V lost 3 bases and J 2 bases, leaving 7 bases between the germline ends. Germline V gene lookup returns CDR1 MGHDK and CDR2 SYGVNS. The CDR3 consists of 13 residues. As DNA, the CDR3 is TGTGCCAGCAGTGATTTCAGAAACTATGGCTACACCTTC. Its translation is CASSDFRNYGYTF.

The chain combines TRBV14 with TRBJ2-1; D is perhaps TRBD2 (6 bases). The CDR3 has 14 residues. Looked up from germline, CDR1 is SGHDN and CDR2 is FVKESK. Trimming removed 7 bases from V and 6 bases from J, with 16 bases in between. In DNA, the CDR3 is TGTGCCAGCACCCTGGGGGGTCCCGGCAATGAGCAGTTCTTC. Its protein is CASTLGGPGNEQFF. Combining the CDR3 with reference TRBV14 and TRBJ2-1 gives the whole variable domain EAGVTQFPSHSVIEKGQTVTLRCDPISGHDNLYWYRRVMGKEIKFLLHFVKESKQDESGMPNNRFLAERTGGTYSTLKVQPAELEDSGVYFCASTLGGPGNEQFFGPGTRLTVL.

This clone was seen only once. The V call is TRBV19, the J call TRBJ2-5; 8 nucleotides line up with TRBD1. Germline CDR1 is LNHDA and CDR2 is SQIVND (reference sequence). The trim removed 4 bases at V and 2 bases at J, leaving 6 bases unmatched. This CDR3 has 15 amino acids. The CDR3: CASSSPRQGQETQYF. The CDR3 nucleotides read TGTGCCAGTAGTAGCCCACGACAGGGGCAAGAGACCCAGTACTTC.

The CDR3: CASTSGIGGELFF. CDR3 DNA: TGTGCCAGCACTAGCGGGATCGGCGGGGAGCTGTTTTTT. V and J are TRBV19 and TRBJ2-2, with TRBD2 identical over 10 bases. Germline CDR1 is LNHDA and CDR2 is SQIVND (reference sequence). The CDR3 loop spans 13 amino acids. The junction had 5 bases not matched to a gene; V was cut back by 9 bases and J by 7 bases.

The CDR3 nucleotides are TGTGCCAGTAGCCTTGGGGGGAGCTCCTACAATGAGCAGTTCTTC. Its translation: CASSLGGSSYNEQFF. The chain couples TRBV19 to TRBJ2-1; D might be TRBD2 (6 bases). V was trimmed by 6 bases and J by 0 bases, leaving 12 bases between them. CDR3 length equals 15 residues. From germline, CDR1 is LNHDA and CDR2 SQIVND (reference sequence).

The chain links TRBV9 to TRBJ2-1, with D tentatively TRBD1 (6 bases). The CDR3 consists of 14 residues. The germline V gene encodes CDR1 SGDLS and CDR2 YYNGEE. Trimming removed 3 bases from V and 7 bases from J, with 14 bases in between. In DNA, the CDR3 is TGTGCCAGCAGCGCAGGCACAGGGAGAAATGAGCAGTTCTTC. Its protein is CASSAGTGRNEQFF. Looking up the rest from reference TRBV9 and TRBJ2-1 gives the full variable domain: DSGVTQTPKHLITATGQRVTLRCSPRSGDLSVYWYQQSLDQGLQFLIQYYNGEERAKGNILERFSAQQFPDLHSELNLSSLELGDSALYFCASSAGTGRNEQFFGPGTRLTVL.

The chain joins TRBV7-9 to TRBJ1-2; D not certain. This CDR3 comprises 15 residues. The germline CDR1 and CDR2 sequences are SEHNR and FQNEAQ (reference sequence). V dropped 1 base and J dropped 8 bases, with 17 bases sitting between them. CDR3 coding DNA: TGTGCCAGCAGCTTAGTGGCAGCGATCTATGGGGGCTACACCTTC. Amino acids: CASSLVAAIYGGYTF.

V and J are TRBV7-9 and TRBJ1-1, with a weak D call TRBD1 (5 bases). There are 14 residues in the CDR3. Trimming took 1 base from V and 3 from J, leaving 9 bases between them. From germline, CDR1 is SEHNR and CDR2 FQNEAQ (reference sequence). The CDR3 bases are TGTGCCAGCAGCTTAGGGGGGAGGGACACTGAAGCTTTCTTT. It encodes CASSLGGRDTEAFF.

DNA for the CDR3: TGTGCCAGCAGTGAACGACAGGGCCAAAACATTCAGTACTTC. Translated: CASSERQGQNIQYF. The chain is built from TRBV6-1 and TRBJ2-4; 7 positions match TRBD1. V was pared by 2 bases and J by 5 bases, with 3 bases of the junction left unmatched. The germline V gene has CDR1 MNHNS and CDR2 SASEGT. The CDR3 has 14 residues.

This clone was seen a handful of times. The gene calls are TRBV15 and TRBJ1-5; TRBD1 aligns across 8 bases. CDR1 and CDR2 from the germline V gene are LNHNV and YYDKDF (reference sequence). The CDR3 is 16 amino acids. V was pared by 2 bases and J by 2 bases, with 5 bases of the junction left unmatched. The CDR3 DNA follows: TGTGCCACCAGCAGAAAGACAGGGGCGGGCAATCAGCCCCAGCATTTT. Encoded protein: CATSRKTGAGNQPQHF.

The V call is TRBV28, the J call TRBJ1-5; 9 positions agree with TRBD1. Germline CDR1 is MDHEN and CDR2 is SYDVKM. The CDR3 is 16 residues long. Unmatched junction bases numbered 5, after V lost 5 bases and J lost 0 bases. The DNA for the CDR3 is TGTGCCAGCAGTCCGGACAGGGGTCTTAGCAATCAGCCCCAGCATTTT. Its protein is CASSPDRGLSNQPQHF.

The gene calls are TRBV27 and TRBJ2-1; a weak D match, TRBD2 (5 bases). CDR3 length: 13 amino acids. Germline V gene data show CDR1 as MNHEY and CDR2 as SMNVEV (reference sequence). Trimming stripped 10 bases from V and 3 bases from J, with 13 bases between. CDR3 sequence: CATSGSYYNEQFF. CDR3 DNA: TGTGCCACCTCGGGATCCTACTACAATGAGCAGTTCTTC.

As DNA, the CDR3 is TGTGCCAGCAGCCTGGACAGGACCGCCTACGAGCAGTACTTC. This encodes CASSLDRTAYEQYF. This chain connects TRBV11-2 to TRBJ2-7, with 7 positions matching TRBD1. The length of the CDR3 is 14 residues. V shed 5 bases, J shed 2 bases, and the junction held 6 bases outside the gene matches. Germline CDR1 SGHAT, CDR2 FQNNGV. The full variable domain, its missing parts supplied by reference TRBV11-2 and TRBJ2-7, is EAGVAQSPRYKIIEKRQSVAFWCNPISGHATLYWYQQILGQGPKLLIQFQNNGVVDDSQLPKDRFSAERLKGVDSTLKIQPAKLEDSAVYLCASSLDRTAYEQYFGPGTRLTVT.

The rearrangement uses TRBV30 and TRBJ2-7, with D perhaps TRBD2 (5 bases). This CDR3 is built from 13 residues. Germline V gene lookup returns CDR1 GTSNPN and CDR2 SVGIG (reference sequence). The CDR3 nucleotides are TGTGCTGTGGAAGCGGAAAGCTCCTACGAGCAGTACTTC. Residues: CAVEAESSYEQYF.

This chain connects TRBV13 to TRBJ1-1, with 8 bases identical to TRBD1. Trimming at V came to 2 bases and at J to 6 bases, leaving 5 bases not matched to a gene. Germline loops: CDR1 PRHDT, CDR2 FYEKMQ (reference sequence). This CDR3 region has 14 residues. CDR3 DNA: TGTGCCAGCAGCTTATATAGGGGACAGGCTGAAGCTTTCTTT. This translates into CASSLYRGQAEAFF.

The chain combines TRBV9 with TRBJ2-5; D is unclear. Germline values: CDR1 SGDLS, CDR2 YYNGEE. CDR3 length: 18 residues. The V gene lost 0 bases and the J gene lost 1 base, with 19 bases spanning the gap. The CDR3 DNA is TGTGCCAGCAGCGTAGCTGGTGGTTTTGGCGGAGTCCAAGAGACCCAGTACTTC. As protein: CASSVAGGFGGVQETQYF.

CDR3 DNA sequence: TGTGCCAGCAGTGGACAACAGGGAGATACGCAGTATTTT. It specifies CASSGQQGDTQYF. J is TRBJ2-3 and V is TRBV6-4, with D maybe TRBD1 (6 bases). Trimming pared 4 bases from V and 5 bases from J, leaving 10 bases between. The CDR3 has 13 amino acids. Germline values: CDR1 MRHNA, CDR2 SNTAGT.

This chain links TRBV5-8 with TRBJ2-7, with D possibly matching TRBD1 (6 bases). The CDR3 sequence is 14 residues long. V was shortened by 0 bases and J by 3 bases, with 10 bases between the two germline ends. Germline assignment: CDR1 SGHTS and CDR2 YDEGEE. The CDR3 protein is CASSLVLDSYEQYF. In DNA, the CDR3 is TGTGCCAGCAGCTTGGTTCTGGACAGCTACGAGCAGTACTTC.